Presented here are 32 T cell receptor beta chains from one specimen sequenced in a study of blood T cell repertoires in COVID-19. Assay: immunoSEQ multiplex PCR; the TCRdb copy retains only in-frame clones and omits some. The repertoire holds some 370,000 clones, almost 90% seen once, with 6% to 7.5% in the top ten. Sample: peripheral blood. These receptors were taken from a man aged 18 to 29 with active or convalescent COVID-19.

This chain connects TRBV4-3 to TRBJ2-7; tentative D call: TRBD2 (6 bases). V gave up 0 bases and J gave up 6 bases, with 12 bases separating them. The germline CDR1 and CDR2 sequences are LGHNA and YSLEER. The CDR3 loop spans 14 amino acids. Written as DNA, the CDR3 is TGCGCCAGCAGCCAAGAAAGGACTACCCCCGAGCAGTACTTC. Its protein product is CASSQERTTPEQYF.

The rearrangement joins TRBV30 to TRBJ1-3, with D unresolved. This CDR3 has 12 residues. The V end lost 4 bases, the J end lost 4 bases, and 8 bases lay between the germline ends. Germline V gives CDR1 GTSNPN, CDR2 SVGIG (reference sequence). The CDR3 region has the DNA TGTGCCTGGAAGGCGCGGGGAAACACCATATATTTT. Its translation is CAWKARGNTIYF.

The chain recombines TRBV7-3 with TRBJ2-1, with D perhaps TRBD2 (6 bases). This CDR3 comprises 16 residues. Trimming left V 6 bases short and J 0 bases short, with 15 bases between. The germline V gene has CDR1 SGHTA and CDR2 FQGTGA. This CDR3 is CASSPASVSSYNEQFF. The CDR3 nucleotides read TGTGCCAGCAGTCCTGCTAGCGTGAGCTCCTACAATGAGCAGTTCTTC. The full variable domain, completed using reference TRBV7-3 and TRBJ2-1, is GAGVSQTPSNKVTEKGKYVELRCDPISGHTALYWYRQSLGQGPEFLIYFQGTGAADDSGLPNDRFFAVRPEGSVSTLKIQRTERGDSAVYLCASSPASVSSYNEQFFGPGTRLTVL.

This clone was detected a few times. Here the CDR3 reads CASRRGIRDTRNTEAFF. CDR3 sequence (DNA): TGTGCCAGCAGGAGGGGGATCCGGGACACACGAAACACTGAAGCTTTCTTT. The genes are TRBV2 and TRBJ1-1; perhaps TRBD1 as D (6 bases). The CDR3 has 17 residues. Deletions cut 6 bases from V and 2 bases from J, with 22 bases between. Per germline, CDR1 SNHLY and CDR2 FYNNEI. Combining the CDR3 with reference TRBV2 and TRBJ1-1 gives the whole variable domain EPEVTQTPSHQVTQMGQEVILRCVPISNHLYFYWYRQILGQKVEFLVSFYNNEISEKSEIFDDQFSVERPDGSNFTLKIRSTKLEDSAMYFCASRRGIRDTRNTEAFFGQGTRLTVV.

The rearrangement joins TRBV19 to TRBJ2-7; 8 bases are a match to TRBD1. The CDR3 spans 14 residues. Unmatched junction bases numbered 2, after V lost 3 bases and J lost 1 base. CDR1 and CDR2 (germline): LNHDA, SQIVND (reference sequence). CDR3 amino acids: CASSIWTGSYEQYF. The CDR3 region has the DNA TGTGCCAGTAGTATCTGGACAGGGTCCTACGAGCAGTACTTC.

This chain joins TRBV25-1 and TRBJ1-2, with a tentative D call TRBD1 (6 bases). V was trimmed by 6 bases and J by 5 bases, leaving 16 bases between them. This CDR3 has 14 residues. Germline CDR1 reads MGHDK; CDR2 reads SYGVNS. CDR3 nucleotide sequence: TGTGCCAGCAGCGGGACACAAACCCCTTATGGCTACACCTTC. Its protein is CASSGTQTPYGYTF.

The CDR3 bases are TGTGCCAGCAGTTGGCCTCCCAACTATGGCTACACCTTC. Its protein product is CASSWPPNYGYTF. V usage is TRBV28 and J usage is TRBJ1-2; D is unclear. V lost 4 bases and J 2 bases, leaving 8 bases between the germline ends. The length of the CDR3 is 13 residues. Germline CDR1 and CDR2: MDHEN and SYDVKM.

The chain is built from TRBV9 and TRBJ2-6; a possible D gene is TRBD1 (5 bases). This CDR3 contains 16 residues. Between the trimmed V and J ends, which lost 4 bases and 0 bases, there was a span of 11 bases. Germline CDR1 is SGDLS and CDR2 is YYNGEE. This CDR3 is CASSRQGDSGANVLTF. The CDR3 DNA is TGTGCCAGCAGCAGACAAGGGGACTCTGGGGCCAACGTCCTGACTTTC.

This sequence joins TRBV4-3 and TRBJ2-1; TRBD1 matches 8 bases. This CDR3 region has 16 residues. Per the germline V gene, CDR1 is LGHNA and CDR2 is YSLEER. Losses at the gene ends were 0 bases for V and 8 bases for J; bases not matched to a gene: 9. The CDR3 DNA follows: TGCGCCAGCAGCCAAGATGCCAACAGGGGGTTGGATGAGCAGTTCTTC. Amino acid sequence: CASSQDANRGLDEQFF.

The genes are TRBV25-1 and TRBJ1-1; a possible D gene is TRBD1 (6 bases). The CDR3 is 15 amino acids. Trimming stripped 6 bases from V and 11 bases from J, with 25 bases between. Germline V gene lookup returns CDR1 MGHDK and CDR2 SYGVNS. Written as DNA, the CDR3 is TGTGCCAGCAGCAATCCCGCACAGGGTCGGAGAACGGCTTTCTTT. Encoded protein: CASSNPAQGRRTAFF.

The V and J genes are TRBV19 and TRBJ2-7; D gene ambiguous. The V gene lost 0 bases and the J gene lost 0 bases, with 9 bases spanning the gap. The germline CDR1 and CDR2 sequences are LNHDA and SQIVND (reference sequence). This CDR3 contains 15 residues. The CDR3 region is CASSIDAVSSYEQYF. The CDR3 DNA reads as TGTGCCAGTAGTATAGATGCGGTCAGCTCCTACGAGCAGTACTTC.

This chain joins TRBV11-2 and TRBJ1-6; D gene unclear. The CDR3 consists of 16 residues. V was clipped by 1 base and J by 3 bases, with 10 bases between them. Germline values: CDR1 SGHAT, CDR2 FQNNGV. The DNA for the CDR3 is TGTGCCAGCAGCTTAGGAAGAGCGGGCTATAATTCACCCCTCCACTTT. This sequence encodes CASSLGRAGYNSPLHF.

The rearrangement uses TRBV28 and TRBJ2-2; D perhaps matches TRBD1 (6 bases). The CDR3 length is 17 residues. The V end was cut by 2 bases, the J end by 5 bases, with 18 bases between. Germline-derived CDR1 and CDR2 are MDHEN and SYDVKM. The CDR3 loop reads CASSLGRGFHGTGELFF. In DNA, the CDR3 is TGTGCCAGCAGTTTAGGCAGGGGATTTCACGGAACCGGGGAGCTGTTTTTT.

The chain has TRBV23-1 and TRBJ2-1; possibly TRBD2 for D (7 bases). TRBV23-1 is an open reading frame whose function is uncertain. The CDR3 has 13 residues. V was clipped by 7 bases and J by 5 bases, with 12 bases between them. The DNA of the CDR3 is TGCGCCAGCATTCGAGGGGGGGACAATGAGCAGTTCTTC. Translating gives CASIRGGDNEQFF.

The J gene is TRBJ2-5, the V gene TRBV14; 10 nucleotides agree with TRBD2. The CDR3 extends over 18 amino acids. Germline CDR1 and CDR2: SGHDN and FVKESK. The trim removed 0 bases at V and 3 bases at J, leaving 10 bases unmatched. This chain's CDR3 is CASSQDAASGGTKETQYF. The CDR3 nucleotides read TGTGCCAGCAGCCAAGATGCGGCTAGCGGGGGAACTAAAGAGACCCAGTACTTC.

The chain combines TRBV19 with TRBJ2-2; the D gene is possibly TRBD1 (6 bases). Germline values: CDR1 LNHDA, CDR2 SQIVND (reference sequence). The CDR3 totals 14 residues. The V end lost 4 bases, the J end lost 7 bases, and 13 bases lay between the germline ends. The CDR3, as DNA: TGTGCCAGTAGTAACCAAAGGGACAACGGGGAGCTGTTTTTT. Protein: CASSNQRDNGELFF.

The chain joins TRBV24-1 to TRBJ1-2; possible D gene TRBD1, 6 bases. V was clipped by 1 base and J by 4 bases, with 9 bases between them. CDR1 is KGHDR, CDR2 SFDVKD, per germline. The CDR3 is made up of 14 amino acids. CDR3 DNA: TGTGCCACCAGTGATTTTAGCAGGGGCTATGGCTACACCTTC. This encodes CATSDFSRGYGYTF.

The rearrangement uses TRBV28 and TRBJ2-5; 13 bases are a match to TRBD2. With 6 bases clipped from V and 1 base from J, the junction kept 8 bases outside the gene matches. Germline CDR1 reads MDHEN; CDR2 reads SYDVKM. The CDR3 totals 17 residues. The CDR3 region has the DNA TGTGCCAGCAGATCCGGGACTAGCGGGGTGCGCCAAGAGACCCAGTACTTC. This sequence encodes CASRSGTSGVRQETQYF.

The chain uses TRBV5-1 and TRBJ1-5; 7 bases line up with TRBD1. The V gene end was trimmed by 0 bases and the J gene end by 1 base; junction bases not matched to a gene: 1. CDR1 is SGHRS and CDR2 is YFSETQ in the germline V gene. This CDR3 spans 15 amino acids. This CDR3 reads CASSLGTGSNQPQHF. The CDR3 DNA follows: TGCGCCAGCAGCTTGGGGACAGGAAGCAATCAGCCCCAGCATTTT.

J is TRBJ2-3 and V is TRBV6-1, with 7 bases that match TRBD2. The CDR3 totals 16 residues. Unmatched junction bases numbered 8, after V lost 2 bases and J lost 3 bases. Germline assignment: CDR1 MNHNS and CDR2 SASEGT. CDR3 residues: CASSESQVGGTDTQYF. The CDR3 nucleotides read TGTGCCAGCAGTGAATCACAGGTCGGGGGGACAGATACGCAGTATTTT.

The chain couples TRBV10-3 to TRBJ1-5; D might be TRBD1 (5 bases). The CDR3 spans 12 residues. The germline V and J ends were trimmed by 6 bases and 3 bases, with 6 bases remaining between them. Germline-derived CDR1 and CDR2 are ENHRY and SYGVKD. The CDR3 reads CAIRDNNQPQHF. CDR3 nucleotide sequence: TGTGCCATCAGGGACAACAATCAGCCCCAGCATTTT.

The CDR3 loop is CASSTMGQASYEQYF. The CDR3 nucleotides read TGTGCCAGTAGTACAATGGGACAGGCCTCCTACGAGCAGTACTTC. The rearrangement uses TRBV19 and TRBJ2-7, with 8 bases identical to TRBD1. The germline V gene encodes CDR1 LNHDA and CDR2 SQIVND (reference sequence). J gave up 0 bases and V 4 bases, and 5 bases lay outside the gene matches. CDR3 length: 15 amino acids.

J is TRBJ2-1 and V is TRBV29-1; a possible D gene is TRBD1 (6 bases). Per germline, CDR1 SQVTM and CDR2 ANQGSEA. The V end lost 6 bases, the J end lost 0 bases, and 9 bases lay between the germline ends. The CDR3 is made up of 13 amino acids. CDR3 nucleotide sequence: TGCAGCGTGAGGGGGAGCTCCTACAATGAGCAGTTCTTC. Its translation: CSVRGSSYNEQFF.

V usage is TRBV21-1 and J usage is TRBJ1-5; no DNA check was done on the table's D call, TRBD1. TRBV21-1 is a recognized pseudogene. This CDR3 has 17 amino acids. The CDR3 region has the DNA TGTGCCAGCAGCAAAGTCTCAGGGGGCCACCACAATCAGCCCCAGCATTTT. Its translation is CASSKVSGGHHNQPQHF.

The chain combines TRBV28 with TRBJ1-5; D possibly corresponds to TRBD1 (6 bases). This CDR3 region has 16 residues. Germline CDR1 is MDHEN and CDR2 is SYDVKM. V was pared by 3 bases and J by 2 bases, with 14 bases between. CDR3 sequence reads: CASSFYNRVGNQPQHF. The CDR3 region has the DNA TGTGCCAGCAGTTTTTATAACAGGGTCGGCAATCAGCCCCAGCATTTT.

V gene TRBV6-5 combines with J gene TRBJ1-4, with D perhaps matching TRBD1 (6 bases). CDR1 and CDR2 from the germline V gene are MNHEY and SVGAGI. The CDR3 runs to 14 residues. The V end was cut by 6 bases, the J end by 3 bases, with 11 bases between. The CDR3 nucleotides are TGTGCCAGCAGACGGACAGTAGCTAATGAAAAACTGTTTTTT. Amino acid sequence: CASRRTVANEKLFF.

The rearrangement links TRBV27 to TRBJ2-1; D remains ambiguous. V was clipped by 7 bases and J by 3 bases, with 13 bases between them. This CDR3 contains 14 residues. The germline CDR1 and CDR2 sequences are MNHEY and SMNVEV (reference sequence). CDR3 protein: CASTPFSDYNEQFF. As DNA, the CDR3 is TGTGCCAGCACCCCGTTCTCAGACTACAATGAGCAGTTCTTC.

This rearrangement joins TRBV24-1 to TRBJ2-7; 7 nucleotides align to TRBD2. J gave up 11 bases and V 1 base, and 4 bases lay outside the gene matches. The CDR3 consists of 12 residues. Germline-derived CDR1 and CDR2 are KGHDR and SFDVKD. CDR3 DNA: TGTGCCACCAGTGATTTCCGGGACTACAAGTACTTC. Residues: CATSDFRDYKYF.

The chain combines TRBV7-6 with TRBJ1-1; 10 positions agree with TRBD1. Germline CDR1 is SGHVS and CDR2 is FNYEAQ. V lost 5 bases to trimming and J lost 3 bases; unmatched junction nucleotides: 3. The CDR3 spans 14 residues. The CDR3 loop reads CASSPGTGDTEAFF. The CDR3 DNA reads TGTGCCAGCAGCCCAGGGACAGGGGACACTGAAGCTTTCTTT. Variable domain in full (rest from reference TRBV7-6 and TRBJ1-1): GAGVSQSPRYKVTKRGQDVALRCDPISGHVSLYWYRQALGQGPEFLTYFNYEAQQDKSGLPNDRFSAERPEGSISTLTIQRTEQRDSAMYRCASSPGTGDTEAFFGQGTRLTVV.

The J gene is TRBJ1-1, the V gene TRBV7-3, with TRBD1 identical over 8 bases. Trimming took 5 bases from V and 0 from J; bases not matched to a gene: 5. This CDR3 region has 15 residues. In germline, CDR1 is SGHTA, CDR2 FQGTGA. In nucleotides, the CDR3 is TGTGCCAGCAGCCCAAGGACAGGGATGAACACTGAAGCTTTCTTT. The encoded protein is CASSPRTGMNTEAFF.

The chain couples TRBV9 to TRBJ1-2; D is unclear. CDR1 SGDLS and CDR2 YYNGEE come from the germline V gene. V lost 0 bases and J lost 3, with 6 bases in between. The CDR3 runs 13 residues. For the CDR3, the DNA is TGTGCCAGCAGCGTAGGGTTAGACTATGGCTACACCTTC. Amino acid sequence: CASSVGLDYGYTF.

The chain carries TRBV11-3 and TRBJ2-3, with D tentatively TRBD2 (6 bases). The CDR3 loop spans 14 amino acids. The V gene's germline CDR1 is SGHNT and CDR2 YENEEA. V was clipped by 5 bases and J by 3 bases, with 12 bases between them. The CDR3, as DNA: TGTGCCAGCAGCGCTGGGGCGGGAACAGATACGCAGTATTTT. Translating it yields CASSAGAGTDTQYF.